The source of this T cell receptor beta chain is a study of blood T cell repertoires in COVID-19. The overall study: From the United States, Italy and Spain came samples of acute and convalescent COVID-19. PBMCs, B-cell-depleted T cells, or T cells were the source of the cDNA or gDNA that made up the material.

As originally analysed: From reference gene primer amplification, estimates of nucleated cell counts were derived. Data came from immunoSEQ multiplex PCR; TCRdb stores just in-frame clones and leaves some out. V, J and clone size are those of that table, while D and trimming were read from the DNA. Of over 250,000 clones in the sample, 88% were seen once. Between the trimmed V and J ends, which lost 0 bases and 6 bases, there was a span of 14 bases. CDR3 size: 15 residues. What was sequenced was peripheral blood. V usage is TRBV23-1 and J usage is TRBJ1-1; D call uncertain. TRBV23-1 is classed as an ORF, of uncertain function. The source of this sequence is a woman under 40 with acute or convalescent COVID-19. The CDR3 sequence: CASSQSEGPKPEAFF. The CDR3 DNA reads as TGCGCCAGCAGTCAATCGGAGGGTCCCAAGCCTGAAGCTTTCTTT.